This is a list of T cell receptor beta chains from one sample in a study of metastatic and nonmetastatic thyroid tumors. Using MiXCR, TCRdb reanalyzed the PCR reads. The sample yields 15,000 to 20,000 clones, 25% to 30% seen once. The sample comprised tumor tissue. The receptor source for this set is a male donor with papillary thyroid cancer or a benign thyroid nodule (not recorded which). Some clones in this sample may be carry-over from other donors' samples. CDR3s leave out the opening cysteine and the closing phenylalanine or tryptophan. Fields, in order: J gene, V gene, CDR3 protein.

j_call: TRBJ2-5
v_call: TRBV7-8
cdr3_aa: ASSLGGLQETQY

j_call: TRBJ2-1
v_call: TRBV5-4
cdr3_aa: ASSKQGPYNEQF

j_call: TRBJ2-1
v_call: TRBV28
cdr3_aa: ASVDGRFSYNEQF

j_call: TRBJ2-1
v_call: TRBV5-4
cdr3_aa: ASSLYPSTSGSSLNEQF

j_call: TRBJ1-5
v_call: TRBV30
cdr3_aa: AWSTQGDQPQH

j_call: TRBJ2-7
v_call: TRBV19
cdr3_aa: ASRPGHGGEQY

j_call: TRBJ2-7
v_call: TRBV18
cdr3_aa: ASSWGDEQY

j_call: TRBJ1-5
v_call: TRBV20-1
cdr3_aa: SARHDGNQPQH

j_call: TRBJ2-3
v_call: TRBV20-1
cdr3_aa: SARDSKRLAGAPQY

j_call: TRBJ2-1
v_call: TRBV20-1
cdr3_aa: SATDRLYNEQF

j_call: TRBJ2-1
v_call: TRBV7-3
cdr3_aa: ASSFTSPGTSGYNEQF

j_call: TRBJ2-3
v_call: TRBV20-1
cdr3_aa: SARATGRFHTDTQY

j_call: TRBJ2-7
v_call: TRBV6-1
cdr3_aa: ASSVMSEQY

j_call: TRBJ2-3
v_call: TRBV24-1
cdr3_aa: ATQGMNTQY

j_call: TRBJ1-5
v_call: TRBV6-1
cdr3_aa: ASSPPGGGNQPQH

j_call: TRBJ1-6
v_call: TRBV6-5
cdr3_aa: TSSYPGQGNSPLH

j_call: TRBJ1-2
v_call: TRBV7-9
cdr3_aa: ASSYGSGYT

j_call: TRBJ2-1
v_call: TRBV7-3
cdr3_aa: ASSTTSGYNNEQF

j_call: TRBJ2-7
v_call: TRBV5-5
cdr3_aa: ASSFGQETYEQY

j_call: TRBJ1-5
v_call: TRBV27
cdr3_aa: ASSNEVHGQPQH

j_call: TRBJ2-2
v_call: TRBV5-1
cdr3_aa: ASSLGPGGHPGELF

j_call: TRBJ2-7
v_call: TRBV7-2
cdr3_aa: ASSRGQGILEQY

j_call: TRBJ2-2
v_call: TRBV6-2/TRBV6-3
cdr3_aa: ASLPPSGRAAGELF

j_call: TRBJ2-7
v_call: TRBV5-5
cdr3_aa: ASSLRHLTYEQY

j_call: TRBJ2-7
v_call: TRBV27
cdr3_aa: ASSLYKKTSGFYFEQY

j_call: TRBJ2-1
v_call: TRBV11-3
cdr3_aa: ASSFRQGPYNEQF

j_call: TRBJ1-6
v_call: TRBV4-1
cdr3_aa: ASSQDRGGLRGNSPLH

j_call: TRBJ2-3
v_call: TRBV4-1
cdr3_aa: ASSQGRDRGLY

j_call: TRBJ1-2
v_call: TRBV20-1
cdr3_aa: SARDRGYDYGYT

j_call: TRBJ2-6
v_call: TRBV5-1
cdr3_aa: ASSLEAVGANVLT

j_call: TRBJ1-1
v_call: TRBV18
cdr3_aa: ASSREREPTEAF

j_call: TRBJ1-1
v_call: TRBV6-9
cdr3_aa: ASSYPRRDPIGAF

j_call: TRBJ2-1
v_call: TRBV11-2
cdr3_aa: ASSLSSLNEQF

j_call: TRBJ2-1
v_call: TRBV15
cdr3_aa: ATASGHNEQF

j_call: TRBJ2-1
v_call: TRBV6-5
cdr3_aa: ASSYGTSGRAPKYEQF

j_call: TRBJ2-2
v_call: TRBV4-1
cdr3_aa: ASSYGELF

j_call: TRBJ1-3
v_call: TRBV30
cdr3_aa: AWSPPGSSGNTIY

j_call: TRBJ2-7
v_call: TRBV20-1
cdr3_aa: SARRGLAGGYEQY

j_call: TRBJ1-1
v_call: TRBV10-3
cdr3_aa: AIRDSGTEAF

j_call: TRBJ2-7
v_call: TRBV6-1
cdr3_aa: ASLVSPQGGEQY

j_call: TRBJ1-2
v_call: TRBV6-5
cdr3_aa: ASSYSREGYGYT

j_call: TRBJ1-1
v_call: TRBV12-3/TRBV12-4
cdr3_aa: ASSTPRDAGQAF

j_call: TRBJ2-2
v_call: TRBV28
cdr3_aa: ASSLWGGELF

j_call: TRBJ2-1
v_call: TRBV19
cdr3_aa: ASRAQRGNNEQF

j_call: TRBJ2-7
v_call: TRBV28
cdr3_aa: ASTPGPLSGSNEQY

j_call: TRBJ1-2
v_call: TRBV7-6
cdr3_aa: ASSSGSSQGGANYGYT

j_call: TRBJ2-1
v_call: TRBV9
cdr3_aa: ASSPGTSGDEQF

j_call: TRBJ2-3
v_call: TRBV7-2
cdr3_aa: ASSFGTLTDTQY

j_call: TRBJ1-6
v_call: TRBV10-3
cdr3_aa: AARQVDSPLH